Included here is one T cell receptor beta chain sequence, with context. What it recognizes is unknown. This sample is drawn from a study of cytomegalovirus exposure and HLA in healthy donors. Study-level background: An early data release held 80 million or so unique TCRs from HLA-typed donors. General study findings and limits: The study recorded over 150 TCR beta chains that were cytomegalovirus-associated. A reported reduction in N-insertions relative to the roughly 610-donor mean was seen in an Asian-associated ancestry cluster in a later analysis.

The PCR had 60 Vbeta and 13 Jbeta primers. Sequenced by immunoSEQ multiplex PCR; TCRdb stores in-frame clones only, minus some. Its clone listing holds around 140,000 clones. CDR3 length equals 17 residues. Germline CDR1 SGHRS, CDR2 YFSETQ. With V trimmed by 2 bases and J by 0 bases, 5 bases remained unmatched. The rearrangement joins TRBV5-1 to TRBJ2-1; TRBD2 agrees at 10 bases. The origin of this receptor is a woman in her thirties or forties in good health and CMV-seropositive. Specimen: PBMCs. The CDR3 region is CASSFTSSGSSYNEQFF. CDR3 in DNA: TGCGCCAGCAGCTTTACATCTAGCGGGAGCTCCTACAATGAGCAGTTCTTC. The full variable domain, rest sourced from reference TRBV5-1 and TRBJ2-1, is KAGVTQTPRYLIKTRGQQVTLSCSPISGHRSVSWYQQTPGQGLQFLFEYFSETQRNKGNFPGRFSGRQFSNSRSEMNVSTLELGDSALYLCASSFTSSGSSYNEQFFGPGTRLTVL.